A single sample is the source of the 21 T cell receptor beta chains below, sequenced in a study of T cell responses to AZD1222 COVID-19 vaccine. Sequencing was performed with immunoSEQ multiplex PCR; in TCRdb, only in-frame clones are kept and a portion is missing. The sample has some 120,000 clones, 70% to 90% seen once. The material sequenced was peripheral blood, taken on day 0 of AZD1222 vaccination. The receptors here all came from an adult in good health.

The genes are TRBV5-6 and TRBJ1-6; D gene unclear. V was pared by 2 bases and J by 4 bases, with 10 bases between. This CDR3 is 15 amino acids long. Germline V CDR1 and CDR2: SGHDT, YYEEEE. The CDR3 protein is CASSFARLYNSPLHF. The CDR3 DNA follows: TGTGCCAGCAGCTTCGCCAGGCTTTATAATTCACCCCTCCACTTT. Drawing the rest from reference TRBV5-6 and TRBJ1-6, the complete variable domain is DAGVTQSPTHLIKTRGQQVTLRCSPKSGHDTVSWYQQALGQGPQFIFQYYEEEERQRGNFPDRFSGHQFPNYSSELNVNALLLGDSALYLCASSFARLYNSPLHFGNGTRLTVT.

J is TRBJ1-4 and V is TRBV3-1 (or the pseudogene TRBV3-2); D perhaps matches TRBD1 (5 bases). V lost 4 bases to trimming and J lost 7 bases, with 7 bases between them. The CDR3 has 12 amino acids. Germline values: CDR1 LGHDT, CDR2 YNNKEL (reference sequence). Here the CDR3 DNA reads TGTGCCAGCAGCCGCCAGGGTGAAAAACTGTTTTTT. This encodes CASSRQGEKLFF.

This chain joins TRBV6-7 and TRBJ1-4; a weak D match, TRBD1 (5 bases). TRBV6-7 is labeled an ORF, and its function is uncertain. Trimming left V 5 bases short and J 2 bases short, with 9 bases between. This CDR3 is built from 14 residues. CDR3: CASSRTSTNEKLFF. As DNA, the CDR3 is TGTGCCAGCAGTAGGACATCTACTAATGAAAAACTGTTTTTT.

The J gene is TRBJ2-4, the V gene TRBV9; the D is unclear. Germline loops: CDR1 SGDLS, CDR2 YYNGEE. The CDR3 runs 15 residues. V was cut by 0 bases and J by 7 bases, with 14 bases left in between. The CDR3 sequence is CASSVGFLGYNIQYF. The CDR3 nucleotides are TGTGCCAGCAGCGTAGGTTTTCTGGGCTATAACATTCAGTACTTC.

In this sample, this clone turned up a few times. This chain links TRBV21-1 with TRBJ2-7; TRBD2 is the table's D call, not checked against the DNA. TRBV21-1 is labeled a pseudogene. There are 15 residues in the CDR3. CDR3 nucleotides: TGTGCCAGCAGCAAAGGACTAGCGGGAGGCTACGAGCAGTACTTC. Translated, it gives CASSKGLAGGYEQYF.

This chain links TRBV7-6 with TRBJ1-6, with 8 positions matching TRBD1. Losses at the gene ends were 1 base for V and 8 bases for J; bases not matched to a gene: 7. Germline-derived CDR1 and CDR2 are SGHVS and FNYEAQ. The CDR3 extends over 16 amino acids. The CDR3 bases are TGTGCCAGCAGCTTAGGAAACAGGGGGACCCATTCACCCCTCCACTTT. Protein product: CASSLGNRGTHSPLHF.

The chain employs TRBV3-1 (or the pseudogene TRBV3-2) and TRBJ1-1; weak D call: TRBD1 (5 bases). This CDR3 is 16 amino acids long. CDR1 and CDR2 (germline): LGHDT, YNNKEL (reference sequence). The V and J ends lost 0 bases and 1 base respectively, with 12 bases between them. The CDR3 here is CASSQDRGPGNTEAFF. The DNA for the CDR3 is TGTGCCAGCAGCCAAGATAGGGGCCCAGGGAACACTGAAGCTTTCTTT.

V gene TRBV2 combines with J gene TRBJ2-3; perhaps TRBD1 as D (5 bases). Germline assignment: CDR1 SNHLY and CDR2 FYNNEI. The CDR3 consists of 13 residues. V was trimmed by 8 bases and J by 4 bases, leaving 13 bases between them. CDR3 nucleotide sequence: TGTGCCAGCCTAGGTAGGGGTCCAGATACGCAGTATTTT. As protein: CASLGRGPDTQYF.

The V gene is TRBV29-1, the J gene TRBJ1-4; maybe TRBD1 (6 bases). This CDR3 has 13 residues. Germline CDR1 SQVTM, CDR2 ANQGSEA. Trimming removed 6 bases from V and 7 bases from J, with 15 bases in between. This chain's CDR3 is CSVGGGAREKLFF. CDR3 nucleotides: TGCAGCGTCGGGGGGGGCGCGCGTGAAAAACTGTTTTTT.

J is TRBJ2-2 and V is TRBV18, with D maybe TRBD1 (6 bases). The CDR3 is 17 amino acids. Trimming cost V 6 bases and J 4 bases, with 21 bases left between them. Germline CDR1 KGHSH, CDR2 LQKENI. CDR3 region: CASSSRDTRGGTGELFF. CDR3 nucleotide sequence: TGTGCCAGCTCGTCCAGGGACACGAGAGGTGGCACCGGGGAGCTGTTTTTT.

The chain employs TRBV19 and TRBJ1-5, with D unclear. V was pared by 5 bases and J by 2 bases, with 10 bases between. CDR1 and CDR2 from the germline V gene are LNHDA and SQIVND (reference sequence). The CDR3 contains 14 residues. The DNA for the CDR3 is TGTGCCAGTAGTGCTAGGCAAGGCAATCAGCCCCAGCATTTT. It is translated as CASSARQGNQPQHF.

The chain has TRBV19 and TRBJ1-2; D ambiguous. This CDR3 is built from 14 residues. The V end was cut by 0 bases, the J end by 4 bases, with 9 bases between. Germline loops: CDR1 LNHDA, CDR2 SQIVND (reference sequence). The CDR3 DNA is TGTGCCAGTAGTATAGATTGGGCAGCCTATGGCTACACCTTC. The encoded protein is CASSIDWAAYGYTF.

This chain connects TRBV29-1 to TRBJ2-1; tentatively, D is TRBD1 or TRBD2 (5 bases each). The CDR3 sequence is 15 residues long. Germline values: CDR1 SQVTM, CDR2 ANQGSEA. The V and J ends lost 4 bases and 5 bases respectively, with 18 bases between them. CDR3 nucleotides: TGCAGCGTTGGCCCCCCTTCGAGGGGACACAATGAGCAGTTCTTC. Translated: CSVGPPSRGHNEQFF.

The rearrangement uses TRBV20-1 and TRBJ2-7, with D perhaps matching TRBD2 (6 bases). CDR3 length: 11 amino acids. Germline loops: CDR1 DFQATT, CDR2 SNEGSKA (reference sequence). The CDR3 DNA reads as TGCAGGGCCGGGACTCCTACAGAGCAGTACTTC. This codes for CRAGTPTEQYF.

V and J are TRBV20-1 and TRBJ1-5, with D possibly matching TRBD1 (5 bases). This CDR3 region has 14 residues. V shed 3 bases and J shed 4 bases, with 13 bases lying between them. Per germline, CDR1 DFQATT and CDR2 SNEGSKA (reference sequence). As DNA, the CDR3 is TGCAGTGCTAGTCGGGGACCCGGGAATCAGCCCCAGCATTTT. Translation gives CSASRGPGNQPQHF.

This clone was counted once. This chain joins TRBV4-2 and TRBJ2-1; D is unclear. The CDR3 contains 16 residues. V dropped 1 base and J dropped 3 bases, with 13 bases sitting between them. Germline V gene sequence: CDR1 LGHNA, CDR2 YNFKEQ. The CDR3 loop is CASSQVSRSLYNEQFF. CDR3 DNA: TGTGCCAGCAGCCAAGTAAGTCGGTCTCTCTACAATGAGCAGTTCTTC.

The gene calls are TRBV18 and TRBJ2-5, with D unresolved. Per germline, CDR1 KGHSH and CDR2 LQKENI. Deletions cut 8 bases from V and 3 bases from J, with 19 bases between. The CDR3 extends over 15 amino acids. Here the CDR3 DNA reads TGTGCCAGCCTTCCCCCAGCCGGCCCTAAAGAGACCCAGTACTTC. Amino acids: CASLPPAGPKETQYF.

The chain is built from TRBV7-6 and TRBJ1-5; D gene uncertain. Germline loops: CDR1 SGHVS, CDR2 FNYEAQ. Trimming pared 2 bases from V and 0 bases from J, leaving 8 bases between. This CDR3 has 15 residues. The CDR3 reads CASSLTVNSNQPQHF. In DNA form, the CDR3 reads TGTGCCAGCAGCTTAACAGTTAATAGCAATCAGCCCCAGCATTTT.

The chain carries TRBV28 and TRBJ1-1; 7 bases are shared with TRBD1. CDR1 and CDR2 from the germline V gene are MDHEN and SYDVKM. V trimming: 1 base; J trimming: 0 bases; junction bases outside the gene matches: 20. The CDR3 extends over 21 amino acids. In nucleotides, the CDR3 is TGTGCCAGCAGTTTATACCGTCCCTATTTGAGGGGACAGCTCATGAACACTGAAGCTTTCTTT. This codes for CASSLYRPYLRGQLMNTEAFF.

J is TRBJ2-7 and V is TRBV11-2, with TRBD1 identical over 7 bases. The germline gives CDR1 SGHAT, CDR2 FQNNGV. With V trimmed by 9 bases and J by 1 base, 12 bases remained unmatched. The length of the CDR3 is 15 residues. CDR3 DNA: TGTGCCAGTTGCCGGACCGGGGACAGATCCTACGAGCAGTACTTC. Amino acid sequence: CASCRTGDRSYEQYF. The entire variable domain, with the rest obtained from reference TRBV11-2 and TRBJ2-7, is as follows: EAGVAQSPRYKIIEKRQSVAFWCNPISGHATLYWYQQILGQGPKLLIQFQNNGVVDDSQLPKDRFSAERLKGVDSTLKIQPAKLEDSAVYLCASCRTGDRSYEQYFGPGTRLTVT.

This clone was picked up a small number of times. The gene calls are TRBV7-2 and TRBJ2-5; TRBD2 is a possible D gene (6 bases). This CDR3 has 15 residues. V lost 3 bases and J lost 3, with 14 bases in between. CDR1 and CDR2 (germline): SGHTA, FQGNSA. The CDR3 sequence: CASSLPAGGKETQYF. CDR3 DNA: TGTGCCAGCAGCTTGCCCGCCGGGGGTAAAGAGACCCAGTACTTC.